This T cell receptor beta chain originates from a study of T cells in Graves' hyperthyroidism and ophthalmopathy. Ophthalmopathy patients had Clinical Activity Score at least 3, NOSPECS grade at least 4, duration under 3 months. Trimming removed 0 bases at V and 3 bases at J, with 6 bases between. Per the germline V gene, CDR1 is WSHSY and CDR2 is SAAADI. The CDR3 totals 14 residues. Amplification of TCR beta CDR3 regions was performed using RNA transcripts as template. The study used the HTBI primer set for a first-round RT-PCR of the TCR CDR3. TCRdb processed the multiplex PCR reads anew with MiXCR; each CDR3 protein has one entry. The sample consists of about 640,000 distinct CDR3 sequences, 20% of them appearing once.

The chain has TRBV10-2 and TRBJ1-5; D remains unclear. This clonotype was sampled from a man aged 30 to 45 with Graves' ophthalmopathy. The specimen was blood. The CDR3 protein is CASSESGPNQPQHF. CDR3 DNA: TGCGCCAGCAGTGAGTCCGGACCCAATCAGCCCCAGCATTTT.